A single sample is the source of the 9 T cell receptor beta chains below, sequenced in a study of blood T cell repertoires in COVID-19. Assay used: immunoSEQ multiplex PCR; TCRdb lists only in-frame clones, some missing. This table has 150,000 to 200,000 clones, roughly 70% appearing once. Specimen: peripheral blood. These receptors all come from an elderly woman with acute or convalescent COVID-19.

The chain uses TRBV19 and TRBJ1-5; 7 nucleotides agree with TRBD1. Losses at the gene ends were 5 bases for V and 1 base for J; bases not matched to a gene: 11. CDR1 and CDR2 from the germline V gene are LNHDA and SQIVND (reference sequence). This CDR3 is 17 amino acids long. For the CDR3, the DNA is TGTGCCAGTAGTTCGAGACAGGGAATCGGGAGCAATCAGCCCCAGCATTTT. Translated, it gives CASSSRQGIGSNQPQHF.

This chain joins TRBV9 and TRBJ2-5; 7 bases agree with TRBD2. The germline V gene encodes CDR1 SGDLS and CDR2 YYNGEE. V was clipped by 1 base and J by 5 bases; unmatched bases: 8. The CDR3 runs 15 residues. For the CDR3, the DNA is TGTGCCAGCAGCGTAAGATGGGGAGCGGGGGAGACCCAGTACTTC. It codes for CASSVRWGAGETQYF.

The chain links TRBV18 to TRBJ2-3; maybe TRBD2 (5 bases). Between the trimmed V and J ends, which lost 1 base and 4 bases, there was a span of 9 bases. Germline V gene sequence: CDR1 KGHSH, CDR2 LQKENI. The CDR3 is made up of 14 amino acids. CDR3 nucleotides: TGTGCCAGCTCACCACGGGAGACGGCAGATACGCAGTATTTT. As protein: CASSPRETADTQYF.

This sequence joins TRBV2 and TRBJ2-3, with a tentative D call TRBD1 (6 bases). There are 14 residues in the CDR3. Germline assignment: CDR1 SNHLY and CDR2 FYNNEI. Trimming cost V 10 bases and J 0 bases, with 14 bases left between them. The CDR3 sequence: CAIGDILSTDTQYF. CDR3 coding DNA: TGTGCCATCGGGGACATTCTTAGCACAGATACGCAGTATTTT.

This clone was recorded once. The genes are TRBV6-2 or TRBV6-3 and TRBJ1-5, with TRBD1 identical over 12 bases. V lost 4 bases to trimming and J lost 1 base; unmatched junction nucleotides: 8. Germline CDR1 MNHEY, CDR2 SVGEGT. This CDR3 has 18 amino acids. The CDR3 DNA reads TGTGCCAGCAGTTCAGGGACAGGGGGCGCGATAAGCAATCAGCCCCAGCATTTT. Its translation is CASSSGTGGAISNQPQHF.

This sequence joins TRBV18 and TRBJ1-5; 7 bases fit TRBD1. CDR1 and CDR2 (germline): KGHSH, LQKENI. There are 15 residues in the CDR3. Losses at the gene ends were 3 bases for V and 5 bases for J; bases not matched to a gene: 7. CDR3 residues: CASSPVTGDDQPQHF. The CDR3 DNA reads TGTGCCAGCTCACCTGTTACAGGGGACGATCAGCCCCAGCATTTT.

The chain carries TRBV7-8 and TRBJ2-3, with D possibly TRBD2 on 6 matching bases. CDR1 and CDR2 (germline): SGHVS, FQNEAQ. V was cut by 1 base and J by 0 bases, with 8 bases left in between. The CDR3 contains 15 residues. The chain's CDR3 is CASSLVAGSTDTQYF. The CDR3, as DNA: TGTGCCAGCAGCTTAGTCGCGGGGAGCACAGATACGCAGTATTTT. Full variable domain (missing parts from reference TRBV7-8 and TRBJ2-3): GAGVSQSPRYKVAKRGQDVALRCDPISGHVSLFWYQQALGQGPEFLTYFQNEAQLDKSGLPSDRFFAERPEGSVSTLKIQRTQQEDSAVYLCASSLVAGSTDTQYFGPGTRLTVL.

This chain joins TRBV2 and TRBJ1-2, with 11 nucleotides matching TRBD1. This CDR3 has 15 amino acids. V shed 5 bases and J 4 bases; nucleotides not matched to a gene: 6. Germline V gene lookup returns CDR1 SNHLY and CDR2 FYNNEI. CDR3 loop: CASSSGTGGFYGYTF. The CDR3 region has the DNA TGTGCCAGCAGTTCCGGGACAGGGGGTTTCTATGGCTACACCTTC.

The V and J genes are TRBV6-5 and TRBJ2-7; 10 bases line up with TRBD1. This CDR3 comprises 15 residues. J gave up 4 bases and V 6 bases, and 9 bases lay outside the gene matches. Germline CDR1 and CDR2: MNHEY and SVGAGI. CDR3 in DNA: TGTGCCAGCAGAGTGGACAGGGGGTTTCCGTACGAGCAGTACTTC. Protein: CASRVDRGFPYEQYF.